This TCR beta chain was profiled in a study of OX40 agonist ivuxolimab in advanced cancers. The overall study: Patients were treated with intravenous ivuxolimab, dosed at 0.01 to 10 mg/kg and infused every 2 weeks.

The CDR3 loop spans 13 amino acids. V was trimmed by 3 bases and J by 5 bases, leaving 10 bases between them. In germline, CDR1 is MNHNY, CDR2 SVGAGI (reference sequence). Clones were read by immunoSEQ multiplex PCR, and TCRdb kept only the in-frame ones, dropping some. The table records nearly 80,000 clones, almost 85% of them present only once. The source is an adult with an advanced solid tumor such as melanoma, head and neck, liver or kidney cancer. Sequenced here: CD4+ or CD8+ T cells sorted from blood, sampled in a trial of the OX40 agonist ivuxolimab. The V gene is TRBV6-6, the J gene TRBJ1-1; tentatively, D is TRBD1 (5 bases). CDR3 DNA sequence: TGTGCCAGCAGTTATGGGGAGGGGACTGAAGCTTTCTTT. It yields the protein CASSYGEGTEAFF.